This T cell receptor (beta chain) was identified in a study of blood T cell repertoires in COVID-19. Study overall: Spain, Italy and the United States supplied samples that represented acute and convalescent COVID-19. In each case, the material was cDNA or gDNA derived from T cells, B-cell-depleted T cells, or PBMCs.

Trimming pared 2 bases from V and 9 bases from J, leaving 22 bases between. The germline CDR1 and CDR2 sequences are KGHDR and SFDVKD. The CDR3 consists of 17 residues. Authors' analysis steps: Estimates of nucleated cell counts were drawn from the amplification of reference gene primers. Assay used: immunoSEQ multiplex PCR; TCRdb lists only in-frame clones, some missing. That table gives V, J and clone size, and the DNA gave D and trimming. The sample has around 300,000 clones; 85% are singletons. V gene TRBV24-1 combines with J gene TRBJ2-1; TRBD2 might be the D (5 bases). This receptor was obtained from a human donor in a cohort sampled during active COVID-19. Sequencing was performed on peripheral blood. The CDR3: CATSDSSLDSYRGEQFF. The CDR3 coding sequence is TGTGCCACCAGTGATTCCTCCTTGGACTCGTATCGTGGTGAGCAGTTCTTC.